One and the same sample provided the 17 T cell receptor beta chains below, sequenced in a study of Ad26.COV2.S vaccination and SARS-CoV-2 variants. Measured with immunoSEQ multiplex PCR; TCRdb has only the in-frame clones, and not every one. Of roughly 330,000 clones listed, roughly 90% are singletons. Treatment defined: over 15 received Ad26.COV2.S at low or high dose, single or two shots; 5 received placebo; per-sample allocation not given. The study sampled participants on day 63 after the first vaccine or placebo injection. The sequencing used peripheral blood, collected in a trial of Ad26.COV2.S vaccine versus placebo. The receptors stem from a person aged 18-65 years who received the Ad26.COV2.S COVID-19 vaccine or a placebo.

CDR3 protein: CASSPSGNTEAFF. CDR3 sequence (DNA): TGTGCCAGCAGCCCGTCCGGGAACACTGAAGCTTTCTTT. This sequence joins TRBV11-2 and TRBJ1-1; D not resolved. The CDR3 has 13 residues. Germline V gene lookup returns CDR1 SGHAT and CDR2 FQNNGV. V was shortened by 5 bases and J by 1 base, with 8 bases between the two germline ends.

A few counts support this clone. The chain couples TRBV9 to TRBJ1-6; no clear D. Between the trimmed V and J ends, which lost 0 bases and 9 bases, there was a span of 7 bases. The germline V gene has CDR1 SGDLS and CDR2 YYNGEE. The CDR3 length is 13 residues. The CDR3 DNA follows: TGTGCCAGCAGCGTAGGAGGTCCTTCACCCCTCCACTTT. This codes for CASSVGGPSPLHF. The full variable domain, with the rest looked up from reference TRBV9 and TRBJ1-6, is DSGVTQTPKHLITATGQRVTLRCSPRSGDLSVYWYQQSLDQGLQFLIQYYNGEERAKGNILERFSAQQFPDLHSELNLSSLELGDSALYFCASSVGGPSPLHFGNGTRLTVT.

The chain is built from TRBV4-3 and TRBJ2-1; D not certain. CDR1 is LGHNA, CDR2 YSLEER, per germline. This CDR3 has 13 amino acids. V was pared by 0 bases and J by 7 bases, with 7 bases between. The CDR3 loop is CASSQEGTNEQFF. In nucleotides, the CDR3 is TGCGCCAGCAGCCAAGAGGGCACTAATGAGCAGTTCTTC.

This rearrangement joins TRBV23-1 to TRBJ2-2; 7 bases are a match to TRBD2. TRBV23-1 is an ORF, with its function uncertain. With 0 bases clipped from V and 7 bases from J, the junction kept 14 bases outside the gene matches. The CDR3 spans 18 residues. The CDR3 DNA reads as TGCGCCAGCAGTCAATCAAGGGACGGAGAACTAGCGATCGGGGAGCTGTTTTTT. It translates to CASSQSRDGELAIGELFF.

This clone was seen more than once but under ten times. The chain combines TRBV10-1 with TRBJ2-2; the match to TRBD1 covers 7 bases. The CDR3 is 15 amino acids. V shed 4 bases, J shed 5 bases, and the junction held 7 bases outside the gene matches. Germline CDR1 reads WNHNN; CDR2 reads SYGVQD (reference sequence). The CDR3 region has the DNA TGCGCCAGCAGTGGGGGACAGCAAATAACCGGGGAGCTGTTTTTT. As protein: CASSGGQQITGELFF.

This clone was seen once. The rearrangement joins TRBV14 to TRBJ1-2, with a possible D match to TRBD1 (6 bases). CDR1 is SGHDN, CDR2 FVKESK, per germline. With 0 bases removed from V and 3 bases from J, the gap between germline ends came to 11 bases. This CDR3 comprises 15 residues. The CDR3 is CASSQEGGADYGYTF. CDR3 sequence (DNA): TGTGCCAGCAGCCAAGAGGGGGGCGCGGACTATGGCTACACCTTC.

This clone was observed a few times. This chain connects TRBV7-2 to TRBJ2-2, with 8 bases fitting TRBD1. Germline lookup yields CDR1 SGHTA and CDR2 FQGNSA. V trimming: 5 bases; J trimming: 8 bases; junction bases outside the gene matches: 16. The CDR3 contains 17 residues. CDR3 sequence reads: CASSLVGGQGASGELFF. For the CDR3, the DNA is TGTGCCAGCAGCCTGGTCGGTGGGCAGGGGGCTTCTGGGGAGCTGTTTTTT.

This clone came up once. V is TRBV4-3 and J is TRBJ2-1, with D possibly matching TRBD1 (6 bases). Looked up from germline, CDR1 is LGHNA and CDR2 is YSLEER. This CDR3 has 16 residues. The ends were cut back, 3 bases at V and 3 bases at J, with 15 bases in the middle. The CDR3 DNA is TGCGCCAGCAGCCAGGATAGACAGGTACTCTACAATGAGCAGTTCTTC. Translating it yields CASSQDRQVLYNEQFF.

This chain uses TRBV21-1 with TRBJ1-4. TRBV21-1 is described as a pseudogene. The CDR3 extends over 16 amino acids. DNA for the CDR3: TGTGCCAGCAGCAATATAAGACCAGAGAAGGAAGAAAAACTGTTTTTT. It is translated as CASSNIRPEKEEKLFF.

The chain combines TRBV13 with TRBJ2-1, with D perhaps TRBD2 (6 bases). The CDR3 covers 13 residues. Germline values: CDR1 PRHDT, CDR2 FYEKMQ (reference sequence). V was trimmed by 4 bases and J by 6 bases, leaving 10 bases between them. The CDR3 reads CASSSAEGNEQFF. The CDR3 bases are TGTGCCAGCAGCTCGGCGGAGGGCAATGAGCAGTTCTTC.

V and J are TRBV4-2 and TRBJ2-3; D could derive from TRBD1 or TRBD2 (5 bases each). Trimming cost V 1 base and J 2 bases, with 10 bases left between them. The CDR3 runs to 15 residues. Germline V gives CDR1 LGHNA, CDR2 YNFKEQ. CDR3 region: CASSQALGTTDTQYF. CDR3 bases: TGTGCCAGCAGCCAAGCTTTAGGGACCACAGATACGCAGTATTTT.

CDR3 in DNA: TGTGCCAGCAGCTTAACGGGGCATGGGGAGTGGAACACCGGGGAGCTGTTTTTT. This codes for CASSLTGHGEWNTGELFF. The V gene is TRBV13, the J gene TRBJ2-2; D possibly uses TRBD1 or TRBD2 (5 bases each). Germline V gene data show CDR1 as PRHDT and CDR2 as FYEKMQ (reference sequence). The CDR3 consists of 18 residues. V shed 2 bases and J shed 1 base, with 17 bases lying between them.

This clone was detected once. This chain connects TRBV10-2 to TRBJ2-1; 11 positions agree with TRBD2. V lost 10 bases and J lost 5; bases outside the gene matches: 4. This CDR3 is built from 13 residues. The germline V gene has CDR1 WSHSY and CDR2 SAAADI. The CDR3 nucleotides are TGCGCCACGCTGGGACTAGCGGACAATGAGCAGTTCTTC. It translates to CATLGLADNEQFF.

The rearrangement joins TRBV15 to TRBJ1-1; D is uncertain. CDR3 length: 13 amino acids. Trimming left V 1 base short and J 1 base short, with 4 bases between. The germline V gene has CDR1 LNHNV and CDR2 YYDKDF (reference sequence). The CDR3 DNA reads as TGTGCCACCAGCAGAGGTAGGAACACTGAAGCTTTCTTT. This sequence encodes CATSRGRNTEAFF.

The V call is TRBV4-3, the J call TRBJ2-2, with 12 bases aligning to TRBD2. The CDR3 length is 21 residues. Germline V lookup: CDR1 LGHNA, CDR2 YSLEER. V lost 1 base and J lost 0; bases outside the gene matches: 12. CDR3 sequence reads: CASSQVSLGTSGHSNTGELFF. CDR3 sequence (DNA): TGCGCCAGCAGCCAAGTAAGTCTCGGGACTAGCGGGCATTCGAACACCGGGGAGCTGTTTTTT.

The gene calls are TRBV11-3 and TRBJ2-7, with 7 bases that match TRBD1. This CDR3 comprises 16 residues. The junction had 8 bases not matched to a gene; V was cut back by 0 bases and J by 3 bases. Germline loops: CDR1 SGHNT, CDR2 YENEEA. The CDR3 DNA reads TGTGCCAGCAGCTTAGAGCTGACAGGGAGAGGCTACGAGCAGTACGTC. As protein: CASSLELTGRGYEQYV.

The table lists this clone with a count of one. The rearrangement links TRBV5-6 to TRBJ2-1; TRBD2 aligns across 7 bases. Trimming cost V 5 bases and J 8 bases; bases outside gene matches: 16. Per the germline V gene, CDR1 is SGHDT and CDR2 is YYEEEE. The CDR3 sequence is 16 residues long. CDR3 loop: CASSSPGLLSVDEQFF. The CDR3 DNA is TGTGCCAGCAGTTCCCCGGGACTATTGAGTGTGGATGAGCAGTTCTTC. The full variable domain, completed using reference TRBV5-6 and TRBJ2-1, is DAGVTQSPTHLIKTRGQQVTLRCSPKSGHDTVSWYQQALGQGPQFIFQYYEEEERQRGNFPDRFSGHQFPNYSSELNVNALLLGDSALYLCASSSPGLLSVDEQFFGPGTRLTVL.